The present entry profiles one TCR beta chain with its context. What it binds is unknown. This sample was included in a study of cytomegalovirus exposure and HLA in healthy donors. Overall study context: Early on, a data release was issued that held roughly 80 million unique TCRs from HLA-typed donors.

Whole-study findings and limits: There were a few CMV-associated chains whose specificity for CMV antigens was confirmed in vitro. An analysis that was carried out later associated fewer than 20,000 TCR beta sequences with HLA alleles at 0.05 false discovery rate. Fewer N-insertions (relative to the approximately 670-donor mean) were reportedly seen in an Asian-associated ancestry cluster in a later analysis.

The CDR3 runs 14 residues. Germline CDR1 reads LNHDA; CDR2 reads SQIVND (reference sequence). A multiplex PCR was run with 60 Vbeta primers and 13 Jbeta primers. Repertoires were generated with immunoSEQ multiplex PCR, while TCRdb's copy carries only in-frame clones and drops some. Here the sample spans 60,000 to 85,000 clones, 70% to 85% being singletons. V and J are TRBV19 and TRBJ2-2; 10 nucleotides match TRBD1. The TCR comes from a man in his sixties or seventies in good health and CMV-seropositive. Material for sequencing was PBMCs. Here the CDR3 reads CASAGTGVVGELFF. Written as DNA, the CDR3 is TGTGCTTCAGCGGGGACAGGGGTTGTCGGGGAGCTGTTTTTT.